This record looks at one T cell receptor (beta chain) sequence and its context. Per the authors' pipeline: It was from reference gene primer amplification that nucleated cell counts were estimated. Assay: immunoSEQ multiplex PCR; the TCRdb copy retains only in-frame clones and omits some. The D gene and trimming were derived from the DNA, and the V and J assignments and clone size from that table. This repertoire shows approximately 80,000 clones, 88% found once; its top ten account for around 7.2%. The germline V gene has CDR1 LGHDT and CDR2 YNNKEL (reference sequence). This CDR3 is built from 17 residues. V was clipped by 5 bases and J by 7 bases; unmatched bases: 13. The source of the sample is a study of blood T cell repertoires in COVID-19. For the study at large: Collection of acute and convalescent COVID-19 samples took place in the United States, Italy and Spain. PBMCs, B-cell-depleted T cells, or T cells were the source of the cDNA or gDNA that made up the material.

Sequenced material: peripheral blood. The sequence was obtained from a woman at least 80 years old with acute or convalescent COVID-19. The chain couples TRBV3-1 (or the pseudogene TRBV3-2) to TRBJ1-6, with 8 bases identical to TRBD1. CDR3: CASSGRTGNDGNSPLHF. For the CDR3, the DNA is TGTGCCAGCAGCGGTCGGACAGGGAACGACGGCAATTCACCCCTCCACTTT.